This T cell receptor (beta chain) was sequenced in a study of T cells in localized non-small cell lung cancer. The germline V gene has CDR1 SGHNT and CDR2 YYREEE (reference sequence). The V and J ends lost 4 bases and 0 bases respectively, with 11 bases between them. This CDR3 spans 15 amino acids. On this clone itself: What it binds is not known.

General study results and limits: The tumor had only one region sequenced, so heterogeneity remains possible.

Clones were sequenced by immunoSEQ multiplex PCR, and TCRdb holds only the in-frame ones, with some missing. The top ten clones hold about 16% of a sample with about 33,000 clones, roughly 77% of them seen once. Here the sequenced sample was peripheral blood, taken before any cancer treatment. The chain is built from TRBV5-4 and TRBJ2-1, with a possible D match to TRBD2 (5 bases). The clonotype comes from an older male donor with stage III squamous cell lung carcinoma. CDR3 nucleotide sequence: TGTGCCAGCAGCCCAGGAGCGGCCTCCTACAATGAGCAGTTCTTC. Translating gives CASSPGAASYNEQFF.